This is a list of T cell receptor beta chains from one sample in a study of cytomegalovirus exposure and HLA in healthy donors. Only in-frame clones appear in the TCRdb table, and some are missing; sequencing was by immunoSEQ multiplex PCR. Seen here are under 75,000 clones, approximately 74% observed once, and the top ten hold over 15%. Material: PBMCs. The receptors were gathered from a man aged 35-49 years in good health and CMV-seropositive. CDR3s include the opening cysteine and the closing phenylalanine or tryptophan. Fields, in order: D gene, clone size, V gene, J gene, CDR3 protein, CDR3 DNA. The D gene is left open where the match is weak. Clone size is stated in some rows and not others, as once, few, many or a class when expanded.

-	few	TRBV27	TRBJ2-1	CASGRTFDEQFF	TGTGCCAGCGGGAGGACATTTGATGAGCAGTTCTTC
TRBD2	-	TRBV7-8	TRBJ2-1	CASSLRNGGRSYNEQFF	TGTGCCAGCAGCCTACGAAACGGGGGGAGGTCCTACAATGAGCAGTTCTTC
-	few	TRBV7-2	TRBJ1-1	CASSKQVGGGVNTEAFF	TGTGCCAGCAGCAAGCAAGTAGGAGGAGGGGTGAACACTGAAGCTTTCTTT
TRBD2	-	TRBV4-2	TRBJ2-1	CASSPSGREQFF	TGTGCCAGCAGCCCTAGCGGGAGGGAGCAGTTCTTC
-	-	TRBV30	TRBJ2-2	CARKPLPSGELFF	TGTGCCCGGAAGCCCCTCCCCTCCGGGGAGCTGTTTTTT
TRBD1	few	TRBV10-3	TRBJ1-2	CAISDGRDRGANYGYTF	TGTGCCATCAGTGATGGCCGGGACAGGGGAGCTAACTATGGCTACACCTTC
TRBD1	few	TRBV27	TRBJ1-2	CASSHGTGAGYTF	TGTGCCAGCAGCCACGGGACAGGGGCTGGCTACACCTTC
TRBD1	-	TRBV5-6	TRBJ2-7	CASSFRTGLSYEQYF	TGTGCCAGCAGTTTCCGGACAGGGTTATCCTACGAGCAGTACTTC
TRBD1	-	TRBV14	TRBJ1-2	CASSQRDRGYGYTF	TGTGCCAGCAGCCAACGGGACAGGGGCTATGGCTACACCTTC
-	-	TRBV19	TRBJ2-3	CASSYIRGTDTQYF	TGTGCCAGTAGCTACATACGGGGTACAGATACGCAGTATTTT
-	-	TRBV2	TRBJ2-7	CASSRQLYEQYF	TGTGCCAGCAGCAGACAGCTGTACGAGCAGTACTTC
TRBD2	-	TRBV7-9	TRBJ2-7	CASSLGGLDPSYEQYF	TGTGCCAGCAGCTTAGGGGGACTAGATCCCTCCTACGAGCAGTACTTC
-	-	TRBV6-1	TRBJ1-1	CASRTSLWGNTEAFF	TGTGCCAGCAGGACTAGCCTTTGGGGGAACACTGAAGCTTTCTTT
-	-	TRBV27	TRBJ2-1	CASSRDTSYNEQFF	TGTGCCAGCAGCCGGGATACCTCCTACAATGAGCAGTTCTTC
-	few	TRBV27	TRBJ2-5	CASSPAGAGVETQYF	TGTGCCAGCAGTCCCGCAGGGGCGGGAGTAGAGACCCAGTACTTC
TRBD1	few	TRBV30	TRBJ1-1	CAWSVGYRGPEAFF	TGTGCCTGGAGTGTGGGGTACAGGGGTCCTGAAGCTTTCTTT
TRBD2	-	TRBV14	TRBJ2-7	CASSRGFSGEYEQYF	TGTGCCAGCAGCCGGGGGTTCAGCGGGGAATACGAGCAGTACTTC
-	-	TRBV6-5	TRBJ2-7	CASSYSVLLSSYEQYF	TGTGCCAGCAGTTACTCGGTACTGCTTAGCTCCTACGAGCAGTACTTC
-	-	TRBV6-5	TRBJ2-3	CASGEQSPDTQYF	TGTGCCAGCGGGGAGCAGTCCCCAGATACGCAGTATTTT
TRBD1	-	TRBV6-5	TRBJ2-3	CASRGRTGIGDTQYF	TGTGCCAGCAGGGGACGGACAGGGATTGGGGATACGCAGTATTTT
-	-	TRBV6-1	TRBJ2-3	CASSLSGPTDTQYF	TGTGCCAGCTCACTAAGCGGCCCCACAGATACGCAGTATTTT
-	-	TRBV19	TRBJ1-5	CASSSLSGGLQPQHF	TGTGCCAGTAGCTCCTTATCGGGGGGTCTTCAGCCCCAGCATTTT
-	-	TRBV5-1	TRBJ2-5	CASSGETQYF	TGCGCCAGCTCGGGGGAGACCCAGTACTTC
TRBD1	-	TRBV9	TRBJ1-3	CASSAKGQFSGNTIYF	TGTGCCAGCAGCGCTAAGGGACAGTTCTCTGGAAACACCATATATTTT
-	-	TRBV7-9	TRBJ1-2	CASSPGNYGYTF	TGTGCCAGCAGCCCGGGAAACTATGGCTACACCTTC
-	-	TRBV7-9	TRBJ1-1	CASSTEGGRMNTEAFF	TGTGCCAGCAGCACAGAGGGGGGGCGAATGAACACTGAAGCTTTCTTT
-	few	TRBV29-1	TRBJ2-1	CSVEDPPSGRNEQFF	TGCAGCGTTGAAGATCCGCCTTCCGGTCGCAATGAGCAGTTCTTC
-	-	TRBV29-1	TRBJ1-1	CSVVQGWNTEAFF	TGCAGCGTTGTCCAGGGATGGAACACTGAAGCTTTCTTT
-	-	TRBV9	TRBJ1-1	CASSVGGESTEAFF	TGTGCCAGCAGCGTAGGGGGGGAGAGCACTGAAGCTTTCTTT
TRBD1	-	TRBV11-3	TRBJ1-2	CASSLGVGGSGYTF	TGTGCCAGCAGCTTAGGAGTAGGGGGCTCTGGCTACACCTTC
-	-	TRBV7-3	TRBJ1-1	CASSPLGGENTEAFF	TGTGCCAGCAGCCCACTCGGCGGGGAGAACACTGAAGCTTTCTTT